This T cell receptor (beta chain) is drawn from a study of PD-1 blockade in classical Hodgkin lymphoma (dated by TCRdb to about 2020). Regarding the complete study: Nivolumab dosing was 3 mg/kg intravenously every 2 weeks, continuing until either disease progression or unacceptable toxicity. To define a peripheral blood immune signature of response to PD-1 blockade in classical Hodgkin lymphoma, the study combined TCR beta sequencing with CyTOF. What the authors observed across the whole study: Patients starting nivolumab less than 1 year after ASCT had lower diversity and were excluded from later analyses to avoid confounding by immune reconstitution. Trial patients with a complete response had baseline diversity similar to that of newly diagnosed patients, while partial responders and progressors had significantly lower diversity. The study covered only a single clinical trial cohort, and the causes of the repertoire differences, possibly disease activity or prior therapy, were still not defined. Baseline TCR diversity was reported as lower in newly diagnosed patients than in healthy donors, and lower still in relapsed/refractory patients. A significant rise by C4D1 was seen in CD4+ but not CD8+ TCR diversity (p=0.0027 vs p=0.16), with the rise being most apparent in complete responders (p=0.02).

Comment on this clone: Its binding antigen is unknown. Base qualities are not provided; no much larger clone lies one nucleotide away.

Genomic DNA was isolated using the Qiagen DNeasy kit from unsorted PBMCs as well as from negatively selected CD4+ and CD8+ fractions. Using primers that anneal to V and J segments, immunoSEQ multiplex PCR amplified the TCR beta CDR3 regions. A synthetic immune receptor repertoire was used to minimize amplification bias, and remaining bias was computationally removed after sequencing. The original methods were these. Custom Python scripts were used to quantify repertoire diversity as the Shannon entropy index. The unsorted, CD4+ and CD8+ repertoires were each analyzed separately, with the exception of combined analyses, where CD4+ and CD8+ sequences were merged in silico. A clone was considered expanded if an increase in frequency of at least 2-fold after treatment relative to C1D1 was found, and a pseudocount of 0.5 was applied to clones undetected at baseline. Clones with 0 or 1 copy at C1D1 were classified as singleton clones, and clones with 2 or more copies were classified as non-singleton clones. Clones expanded in unsorted samples were assigned a CD4+, CD8+ or unknown annotation through matching of protein sequences in sorted samples from the same patient. Wilcoxon tests on paired samples were used to test changes in diversity from C1D1 to C4D1. TCRdb retrieved this table from immuneACCESS and kept in-frame rearrangements only. Not all clones are present; in checked studies, unresolved V genes account for under half, and no reason is known for the remainder. V and J calls and clone size are copied from that table; D and trimming were computed from the DNA. The sample yields fewer than 25,000 clones; about 80% were counted once. 5.5% to 8.5% of the sample comes from the top ten.

From a lookup of the germline V gene, CDR1 and CDR2 are WSHSY and SAAADI. Trimming leaves V shorter by 7 bases and J shorter by 9 bases, with the junction holding 5 bases beyond the gene matches. Inclusive of the bounding cysteine and phenylalanine, the CDR3 is 12 residues long. Of the read, only the CDR3 DNA is kept; its 36 bases are in frame from base 1. Taken with the paper, the label for time point translates to: cycle 1 day 1 (C1D1), immediately before nivolumab initiation. Every trial patient had relapsed after autologous stem cell transplantation, and cohorts A, B and C differed in prior brentuximab vedotin exposure. The trial cohort comprised 60 or so patients with relapsed/refractory classical Hodgkin lymphoma whose best overall responses were complete response, partial response or progressive disease. Single-agent nivolumab was administered to trial patients in the multi-cohort phase II CheckMate 205 trial. An independent review committee assessed best overall response using the 2007 International Working Group response criteria. Trial PBMCs were obtained immediately prior to nivolumab initiation (C1D1) and on therapy at cycle 2 day 1 and cycle 4 day 1. Peripheral blood was collected in 8 mL Vacutainer Cell Preparation Tubes, from which PBMCs were isolated by centrifugation and then cryopreserved.

The sample consisted of peripheral blood mononuclear cells (PBMCs), taken at baseline. The source of this sequence is a human donor with classical Hodgkin lymphoma. The chain is encoded by TRBV10-2 joined to TRBJ2-1; 8 central nucleotides agree with TRBD1. The CDR3 protein sequence reads: CASTSGGGEQFF. The DNA sequence is TGCGCCAGCACATCAGGGGGCGGTGAGCAGTTCTTC.